The rows below give T cell receptor beta chains drawn from one sample of a study of T-cell memory formation after mild COVID-19. TCRdb analysed the 5' RACE reads with MiXCR anew, one entry per CDR3 protein. The sample has roughly 300,000 distinct CDR3 sequences, around 16% seen once. The sequenced sample consisted of PBMCs or a T cell subset sorted from them (not recorded which). All receptors come from a man aged 18 to 30 who had mild COVID-19 (a few samples of this study predate the infection). Cell type and time point are not known. Each CDR3 is given with its conserved first and last residue.

V	J	CDR3
TRBV11-2	TRBJ2-2	CASSPRTATNTGELFF
TRBV7-2	TRBJ2-7	CASSLGTGVYEQYF
TRBV2	TRBJ2-3	CASSESGATDTQYF
TRBV5-1	TRBJ1-6	CASSFLGAAFGSPLHF
TRBV9	TRBJ2-3	CASSVGTNLGDTQYF
TRBV5-1	TRBJ1-5	CASSLDAERQPQHF
TRBV6-5	TRBJ2-1	CASRRQGDNEQFF
TRBV9	TRBJ2-1	CASSAPSSLAGGNEQFF
TRBV5-4	TRBJ2-1	CASSLLGQVGFF
TRBV4-1	TRBJ2-1	CASSQGTSGPNEQFF
TRBV6-2/TRBV6-3	TRBJ2-1	CASRRPGAGALNEQFF
TRBV5-4	TRBJ2-7	CATSFIAGGSYEQYF
TRBV6-1	TRBJ1-1	CASSERGMETEAFF
TRBV6-5	TRBJ1-1	CASSARQGRLSEAFF
TRBV15	TRBJ2-3	CATSRDTGKDTQYF
TRBV20-1	TRBJ2-5	CSARDFARVGGTQYF
TRBV7-2	TRBJ2-4	CASSFVGTGGENIQYF
TRBV7-9	TRBJ1-1	CASSLAVDGGTEAFF
TRBV20-1	TRBJ1-1	CSARDIPNTEAFF
TRBV2	TRBJ1-1	CASRDRGLMNTEAFF
TRBV6-5	TRBJ1-1	CASRPGTAEAFF
TRBV7-2	TRBJ2-1	CASSLRGTGLVNEQFF
TRBV19	TRBJ1-1	CASSAGTGGGTEAFF
TRBV9	TRBJ2-1	CASSALAGWQFF
TRBV28	TRBJ1-4	CASTLRATEKLFF
TRBV19	TRBJ1-2	CASSMRTRNYGYTF
TRBV7-6	TRBJ2-3	CASSRQGASWDTQYF
TRBV12-3/TRBV12-4	TRBJ1-4	CASIPGGADEKLFF
TRBV4-2	TRBJ2-5	CASSQDRVRETQYF
TRBV6-2/TRBV6-3	TRBJ1-2	CASRYQEGRNGYTF
TRBV4-1	TRBJ1-1	CASSLLLGSEEAFF
TRBV5-1	TRBJ1-1	CASSLVWENTEAFF
TRBV7-3	TRBJ2-2	CASSLGGSNTGELFF
TRBV10-3	TRBJ2-3	CAISMTAGGSDTQYF
TRBV12-3/TRBV12-4	TRBJ2-1	CASSLVLTGGGYNEQFF
TRBV12-3/TRBV12-4	TRBJ2-2	CASLGAGELFF
TRBV7-9	TRBJ2-5	CASSFSGTGQETQYF
TRBV30	TRBJ2-5	CAWSSSPGHLIGETQYF
TRBV6-2/TRBV6-3	TRBJ2-1	CASSTRGGGTYNEQFF
TRBV29-1	TRBJ2-2	CSVDLGQGIAGELFF
TRBV18	TRBJ1-6	CASSPRGLGNSPLHF
TRBV5-1	TRBJ2-1	CASSSSAGGSSYNEQFF
TRBV4-3	TRBJ1-6	CASSQIQGPRDSPLHF
TRBV7-9	TRBJ2-3	CASSRGTERDTQYF
TRBV18	TRBJ1-4	CASSPRGTNEKLFF
TRBV7-2	TRBJ1-2	CASSLSGTAYGYTF